The 5 T cell receptor beta chains given below trace back to one sample, sequenced in a study of T cell repertoires in cytomegalovirus infection. TCRdb re-derived calls from the reads in MiXCR, one entry per CDR3 protein. The sample shows around 740,000 distinct CDR3 sequences, 35% of them seen only once. The specimen was PBMCs. These receptors came from a human donor in good health (CMV status not recorded). Some clones in this sample may be carry-over from other donors' samples.

This chain connects TRBV6-8 to TRBJ2-2; 7 bases map to TRBD1. Unmatched junction bases numbered 6, after V lost 5 bases and J lost 0 bases. The CDR3 spans 16 residues. Germline assignment: CDR1 MNHGY and CDR2 SAAAGT. DNA for the CDR3: TGTGCCAGCAGTCAGGGACAGTTCGCGAACACCGGGGAGCTGTTTTTT. Residues: CASSQGQFANTGELFF.

This clonotype was seen only a few times. The chain has TRBV11-2 and TRBJ2-1; 9 bases match TRBD2. CDR1 and CDR2 from the germline V gene are SGHAT and FQNNGV. Trimming took 4 bases from V and 8 from J; bases not matched to a gene: 12. The length of the CDR3 is 16 residues. The CDR3 nucleotides read TGTGCCAGCAGCTGGAGTAGCGGGAGACTGAGCGATGAGCAGTTCTTC. Translation gives CASSWSSGRLSDEQFF.

To note about this clonotype: Given the absence of the conserved phenylalanine or tryptophan at the CDR3 end, a read error is likely. The gene calls are TRBV12-3 or TRBV12-4 and TRBJ2-3; TRBD2 agrees at 8 bases. This CDR3 is 16 amino acids long. V shed 6 bases and J 6 bases; nucleotides not matched to a gene: 14. The CDR3 here is CASRPGRAGAGDTQYC. The CDR3 coding sequence is TGTGCCAGCAGACCGGGTCGAGCGGGAGCTGGTGATACGCAGTATTGT.

The genes are TRBV2 and TRBJ1-5; tentatively, D is TRBD1 (5 bases). The CDR3 spans 14 residues. V dropped 3 bases and J dropped 4 bases, with 10 bases sitting between them. In germline, CDR1 is SNHLY, CDR2 FYNNEI. CDR3 residues: CASSEQGWNQPQHF. DNA for the CDR3: TGTGCCAGCAGTGAGCAGGGATGGAATCAGCCCCAGCATTTT.

The J gene is TRBJ2-7, the V gene TRBV11-2; D not certain. V lost 5 bases and J lost 7, with 12 bases in between. The CDR3 runs 12 residues. Germline CDR1 SGHAT, CDR2 FQNNGV. CDR3 protein: CASSRSGGEQYF. In DNA, the CDR3 is TGTGCCAGCAGCCGATCCGGCGGTGAGCAGTACTTC.